This T cell receptor (beta chain) stems from a study of T cells in Graves' hyperthyroidism and ophthalmopathy. Study-wide points: Most clonotypes expanded in the thyroid (above 0.001) were also present in blood.

V lost 2 bases and J 5 bases, leaving 11 bases between the germline ends. CDR1 and CDR2 (germline): MNHEY, SVGEGT. The CDR3 extends over 14 amino acids. Using RNA transcripts as the source, TCR beta CDR3 regions were amplified. The HTBI primer set drove a first-round RT-PCR of the TCR CDR3. Each CDR3 protein gets one entry after TCRdb re-called the multiplex PCR reads with MiXCR. The table has roughly 570,000 distinct CDR3 sequences, 15% to 18% seen once. This clonotype was seen a handful of times. Its antigen remains unknown. Those patients with uncontrolled infection, other autoimmune disease, pregnancy or lactation were excluded. PBMCs were derived from 7.5 to 10 ml fresh peripheral blood.

The chain carries TRBV6-2 or TRBV6-3 and TRBJ2-3; D is unclear. Sequencing used blood. This TCR derives from a woman aged 25 to 39 with Graves' hyperthyroidism. In DNA form, the CDR3 reads TGTGCCAGCAGTTACGGGCGGTCGGGAGATACGCAGTATTTT. Translating gives CASSYGRSGDTQYF.